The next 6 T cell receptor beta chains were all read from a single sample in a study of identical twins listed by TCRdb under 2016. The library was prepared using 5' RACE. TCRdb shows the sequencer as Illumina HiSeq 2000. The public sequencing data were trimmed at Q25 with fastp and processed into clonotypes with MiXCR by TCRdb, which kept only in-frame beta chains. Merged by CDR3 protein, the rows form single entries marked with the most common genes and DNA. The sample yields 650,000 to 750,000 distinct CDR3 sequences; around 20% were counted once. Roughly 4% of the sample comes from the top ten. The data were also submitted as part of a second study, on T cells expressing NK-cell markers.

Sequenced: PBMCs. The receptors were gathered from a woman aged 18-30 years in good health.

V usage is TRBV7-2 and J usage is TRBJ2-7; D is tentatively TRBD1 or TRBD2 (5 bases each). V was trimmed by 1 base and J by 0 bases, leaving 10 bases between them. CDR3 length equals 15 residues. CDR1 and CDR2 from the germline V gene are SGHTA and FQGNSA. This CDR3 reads CASSLVRGFSYEQYF. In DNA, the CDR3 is TGTGCCAGCAGCTTAGTCCGGGGCTTCTCCTACGAGCAGTACTTC.

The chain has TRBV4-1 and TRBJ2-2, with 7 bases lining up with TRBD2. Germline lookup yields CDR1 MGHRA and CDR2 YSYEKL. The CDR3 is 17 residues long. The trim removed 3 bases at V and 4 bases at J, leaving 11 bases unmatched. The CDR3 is CASSQRTGTTSTGELFF. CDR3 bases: TGCGCCAGCAGCCAGCGAACCGGGACTACTTCCACCGGGGAGCTGTTTTTT.

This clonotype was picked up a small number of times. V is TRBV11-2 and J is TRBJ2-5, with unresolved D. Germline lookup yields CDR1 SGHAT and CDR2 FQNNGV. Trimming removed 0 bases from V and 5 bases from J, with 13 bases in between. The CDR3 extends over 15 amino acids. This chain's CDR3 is CASSLEGLERETQYF. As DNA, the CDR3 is TGTGCCAGCAGCTTAGAAGGGTTGGAGAGGGAGACCCAGTACTTC.

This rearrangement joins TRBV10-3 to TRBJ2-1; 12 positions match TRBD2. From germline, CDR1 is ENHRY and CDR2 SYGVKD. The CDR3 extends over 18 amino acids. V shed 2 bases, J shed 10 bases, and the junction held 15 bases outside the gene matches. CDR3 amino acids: CAISEKGLAGLPTREQFF. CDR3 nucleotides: TGTGCCATCAGTGAGAAAGGACTAGCGGGGCTCCCTACTCGGGAGCAGTTCTTC.

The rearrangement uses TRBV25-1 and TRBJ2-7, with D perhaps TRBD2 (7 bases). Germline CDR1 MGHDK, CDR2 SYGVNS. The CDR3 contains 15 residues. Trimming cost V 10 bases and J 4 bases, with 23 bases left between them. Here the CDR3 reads CAITWGAGEGYEQYF. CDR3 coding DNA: TGTGCCATCACGTGGGGGGCGGGGGAAGGTTACGAGCAGTACTTC.

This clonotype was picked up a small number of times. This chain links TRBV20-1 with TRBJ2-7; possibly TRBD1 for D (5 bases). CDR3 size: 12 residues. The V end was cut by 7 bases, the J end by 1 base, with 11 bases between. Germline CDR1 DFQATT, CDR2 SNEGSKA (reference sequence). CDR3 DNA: TGCAGTGGGGGCAGCGTTTCCTACGAGCAGTACTTC. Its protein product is CSGGSVSYEQYF.